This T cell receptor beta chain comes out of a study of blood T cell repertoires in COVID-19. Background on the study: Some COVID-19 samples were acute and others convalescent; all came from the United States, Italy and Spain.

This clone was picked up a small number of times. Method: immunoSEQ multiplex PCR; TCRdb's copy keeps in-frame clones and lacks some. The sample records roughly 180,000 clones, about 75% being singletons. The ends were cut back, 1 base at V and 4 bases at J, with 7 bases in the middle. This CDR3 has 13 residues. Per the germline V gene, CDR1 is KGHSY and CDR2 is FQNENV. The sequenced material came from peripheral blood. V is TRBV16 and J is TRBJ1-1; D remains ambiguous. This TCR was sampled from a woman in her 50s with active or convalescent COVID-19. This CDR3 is CASSQLYGTEAFF. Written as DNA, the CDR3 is TGTGCCAGCAGCCAATTGTACGGCACTGAAGCTTTCTTT.